One and the same sample provided the 21 T cell receptor beta chains below, sequenced in a study of T cell responses to AZD1222 COVID-19 vaccine (dated by TCRdb to the early 2020s). Receptor libraries were prepared by the immunoSEQ multiplex PCR assay. What TCRdb holds here is the immuneACCESS table cut down to in-frame rearrangements. Part of the clones is not present; checked against another copy, under half of the missing clones reflect an unresolved V gene, and the others are unexplained. Here the sample has approximately 80,000 clones; 75% to 90% occur a single time. The ten largest clonotypes hold about 3.4% of the sample. This sample's time point label indicates: about 28 days (+/-7) after the second vaccine dose. The sample consisted of peripheral blood, taken 28 days after the second AZD1222 dose. Source of these receptors: an adult who received the AZD1222 COVID-19 vaccine.

The chain employs TRBV2 and TRBJ2-7; D not resolved. The CDR3 has 11 residues. Trimming left V 8 bases short and J 3 bases short, with 8 bases between. Germline values: CDR1 SNHLY, CDR2 FYNNEI. The DNA for the CDR3 is TGTGCCAGCGGCAGAGACTACGAGCAGTACTTC. It encodes CASGRDYEQYF. Drawing the rest from reference TRBV2 and TRBJ2-7, the complete variable domain is EPEVTQTPSHQVTQMGQEVILRCVPISNHLYFYWYRQILGQKVEFLVSFYNNEISEKSEIFDDQFSVERPDGSNFTLKIRSTKLEDSAMYFCASGRDYEQYFGPGTRLTVT.

V usage is TRBV6-1 and J usage is TRBJ2-7; 12 positions agree with TRBD2. This CDR3 has 15 residues. The V gene end was trimmed by 1 base and the J gene end by 4 bases; junction bases not matched to a gene: 2. Germline-derived CDR1 and CDR2 are MNHNS and SASEGT. Here the CDR3 reads CASSEEGLAGYEQYF. In DNA, the CDR3 is TGTGCCAGCAGTGAAGAGGGACTAGCGGGTTACGAGCAGTACTTC.

The chain employs TRBV6-1 and TRBJ1-1; perhaps TRBD1 as D (6 bases). This CDR3 contains 13 residues. V was shortened by 8 bases and J by 1 base, with 11 bases between the two germline ends. Germline values: CDR1 MNHNS, CDR2 SASEGT. The CDR3 coding sequence is TGTGCCAGCGAACAGGGACCGAACACTGAAGCTTTCTTT. Protein: CASEQGPNTEAFF.

The chain couples TRBV7-2 to TRBJ1-1; TRBD1 aligns across 7 bases. Germline CDR1 and CDR2: SGHTA and FQGNSA. Trimming removed 11 bases from V and 4 bases from J; junction bases left unmatched: 13. The CDR3 extends over 14 amino acids. The CDR3 DNA reads as TGTGCCGCCCAGGGGGAACTTTGGGGCACTGAAGCTTTCTTT. This gives the protein CAAQGELWGTEAFF.

This clone was detected a few times. The CDR3 is CASSIGAEGSPLHF. Here the CDR3 DNA reads TGTGCCAGCAGTATTGGGGCGGAGGGCTCACCCCTCCACTTT. The gene calls are TRBV28 and TRBJ1-6; D possibly corresponds to TRBD1 (5 bases). Trimming took off 5 bases at V and 10 bases at J, with 15 bases between the two ends. The CDR3 covers 14 residues. The germline CDR1 and CDR2 sequences are MDHEN and SYDVKM.

The V gene is TRBV28, the J gene TRBJ2-5, with TRBD2 matching over 7 bases. There are 15 residues in the CDR3. Losses at the gene ends were 8 bases for V and 3 bases for J; bases not matched to a gene: 12. Germline CDR1 reads MDHEN; CDR2 reads SYDVKM. CDR3 coding DNA: TGTGCCAGCCATGGACCTCGCGGGAGTGAAGAGACCCAGTACTTC. Translating gives CASHGPRGSEETQYF.

This chain connects TRBV6-2 or TRBV6-3 to TRBJ2-1; tentatively, D is TRBD2 (5 bases). Per germline, CDR1 MNHEY and CDR2 SVGEGT. Trimming cost V 5 bases and J 1 base, with 9 bases left between them. This CDR3 region has 14 residues. The CDR3 coding sequence is TGTGCCAGCAGTCATAGCGAGTCCTACAATGAGCAGTTCTTC. It specifies CASSHSESYNEQFF.

This clone was picked up a small number of times. The V call is TRBV7-2, the J call TRBJ1-5; D ambiguous. Germline V gene lookup returns CDR1 SGHTA and CDR2 FQGNSA. With 1 base removed from V and 10 bases from J, the gap between germline ends came to 11 bases. This CDR3 has 13 amino acids. The CDR3 loop is CASSLDRSDPQHF. The CDR3 DNA reads TGTGCCAGCAGCTTAGACCGATCGGATCCCCAGCATTTT.

The V gene is TRBV7-2, the J gene TRBJ2-7, with 13 positions matching TRBD2. J gave up 4 bases and V 5 bases, and 8 bases lay outside the gene matches. This CDR3 comprises 16 residues. The germline gives CDR1 SGHTA, CDR2 FQGNSA. CDR3: CASSLTSGRGPYEQYF. Written as DNA, the CDR3 is TGTGCCAGCAGCCTCACTAGCGGGAGGGGCCCATACGAGCAGTACTTC.

V usage is TRBV9 and J usage is TRBJ1-4; unclear D gene. Trimming removed 3 bases at V and 8 bases at J, with 11 bases between. Germline CDR1 reads SGDLS; CDR2 reads YYNGEE. The CDR3 length is 13 residues. The CDR3 nucleotides read TGTGCCAGCAGCGGGAGGTGGGGAGAAAAACTGTTTTTT. Translating it yields CASSGRWGEKLFF.

As regards this clone: The same CDR3 is also encoded by other DNA sequences in this sample. This chain joins TRBV2 and TRBJ1-3; the D is unclear. The CDR3 extends over 12 amino acids. Trimming took off 2 bases at V and 4 bases at J, with 3 bases between the two ends. Germline V lookup: CDR1 SNHLY, CDR2 FYNNEI. The DNA of the CDR3 is TGTGCCAGCAGTGAAAGGGGAAACACCATATATTTT. Protein sequence: CASSERGNTIYF.

Comment on this clone: Other DNA sequences within the sample encode an identical CDR3. The CDR3 region has the DNA TGCAGTGCTAGAAGGTTGCACGAGCAGTACTTC. It is translated as CSARRLHEQYF. The chain has TRBV20-1 and TRBJ2-7; unclear D gene. V was pared by 2 bases and J by 5 bases, with 7 bases between. The CDR3 consists of 11 residues. Germline V gene sequence: CDR1 DFQATT, CDR2 SNEGSKA (reference sequence).

V gene TRBV9 combines with J gene TRBJ1-1; D unresolved. Trimming stripped 1 base from V and 1 base from J, with 5 bases between. Germline CDR1 SGDLS, CDR2 YYNGEE. CDR3 length: 13 residues. The CDR3 region is CASSVQRNTEAFF. CDR3 nucleotide sequence: TGTGCCAGCAGCGTACAAAGGAACACTGAAGCTTTCTTT.

The chain links TRBV11-2 to TRBJ2-1; D is possibly TRBD1 (6 bases). The CDR3 spans 17 residues. Germline CDR1 reads SGHAT; CDR2 reads FQNNGV. Between the trimmed V and J ends, which lost 4 bases and 9 bases, there was a span of 25 bases. CDR3 in amino acids: CASSSGLSQGLTGEQFF. CDR3 sequence (DNA): TGTGCCAGCAGCTCCGGGTTGTCACAGGGTTTAACGGGTGAGCAGTTCTTC.

The chain employs TRBV7-2 and TRBJ1-2; 10 bases map to TRBD1. The length of the CDR3 is 15 residues. After removal of 5 bases from V and 1 base from J, the junction contained 4 bases not matched to a gene. CDR1 is SGHTA, CDR2 FQGNSA, per germline. CDR3 sequence (DNA): TGTGCCAGCAGCCCTCGGACAGGGGGTAACTATGGCTACACCTTC. Translating gives CASSPRTGGNYGYTF.

The chain recombines TRBV7-9 with TRBJ1-5, with D tentatively TRBD1 (5 bases). The CDR3 runs to 15 residues. Germline V CDR1 and CDR2: SEHNR, FQNEAQ (reference sequence). V lost 0 bases to trimming and J lost 7 bases, with 13 bases between them. The CDR3 sequence: CASSLAVGEGQPQHF. The CDR3, as DNA: TGTGCCAGCAGCTTAGCCGTGGGGGAGGGCCAGCCCCAGCATTTT.

The CDR3 coding sequence is TGTGCCTGGAGGGGGATCATAAGCTCCTATAATTCACCCCTCCACTTT. This codes for CAWRGIISSYNSPLHF. The V gene is TRBV30, the J gene TRBJ1-6; no definite D call. The germline V gene has CDR1 GTSNPN and CDR2 SVGIG (reference sequence). V lost 3 bases, J lost 0 bases, and 12 bases lay in between. This CDR3 has 16 residues.

V gene TRBV9 combines with J gene TRBJ1-4; no firm D call. Germline lookup yields CDR1 SGDLS and CDR2 YYNGEE. V was pared by 1 base and J by 8 bases, with 15 bases between. This CDR3 is 15 amino acids long. CDR3 sequence reads: CASSVLGGRGEKLFF. CDR3 coding DNA: TGTGCCAGCAGCGTACTGGGAGGGCGCGGCGAAAAACTGTTTTTT.

The gene calls are TRBV7-2 and TRBJ1-2, with TRBD1 matching 9 bases. Trimming cost V 11 bases and J 5 bases; bases outside gene matches: 9. Germline CDR1 is SGHTA and CDR2 is FQGNSA. This CDR3 is 13 amino acids long. This chain's CDR3 is CALEGTGRYGYTF. CDR3 DNA: TGTGCCCTAGAGGGGACAGGGCGGTATGGCTACACCTTC.

V is TRBV27 and J is TRBJ2-1; TRBD2 matches at 9 bases. The CDR3 length is 15 residues. Germline trimming cut 5 bases from V and 0 bases from J; bases unmatched to any gene: 2. CDR1 MNHEY and CDR2 SMNVEV come from the germline V gene (reference sequence). CDR3 sequence reads: CASSDSGSSYNEQFF. CDR3 sequence (DNA): TGTGCCAGCAGTGATAGCGGGAGCTCCTACAATGAGCAGTTCTTC.

The CDR3 sequence: CASSYSPGAYTF. CDR3 sequence (DNA): TGTGCCAGCAGTTACTCGCCCGGGGCCTACACCTTC. The gene calls are TRBV6-2 or TRBV6-3 and TRBJ1-2, with D maybe TRBD1 (5 bases). The CDR3 has 12 amino acids. The V end was cut by 0 bases, the J end by 10 bases, with 9 bases between. Germline-derived CDR1 and CDR2 are MNHEY and SVGEGT.